This TCR beta chain was sequenced for a study of blood T cell repertoires in COVID-19. Study at large: Specimens from acute and convalescent COVID-19 originated in the United States, Italy and Spain.

Authors' processing steps: Reference gene primer amplification yielded estimated nucleated cell counts. Clones were read by immunoSEQ multiplex PCR, and TCRdb kept only the in-frame ones, dropping some. That table gives V, J and clone size, and the DNA gave D and trimming. In the table there are about 190,000 clones, around 80% of which are singletons. Sequencing used peripheral blood. This sequence originates from a woman older than 75 with active or convalescent COVID-19.

The DNA of the CDR3 is TGTGCTAGTGGTTCCCCAAGGAGACCTAAGGGGGTTAAAGAGACCCAGTACTTC. Translating gives CASGSPRRPKGVKETQYF. The V and J genes are TRBV12-5 and TRBJ2-5, with D perhaps matching TRBD1 (6 bases). Germline V gene sequence: CDR1 LGHNT, CDR2 FRNRAP. The CDR3 is made up of 18 amino acids. Deletions cut 4 bases from V and 3 bases from J, with 24 bases between.